A selection of T cell receptor beta chains follows, all from one sample in a study of blood T cells in healthy people across ages. TCRdb redid the calling of the 5' RACE reads with MiXCR, one entry per CDR3 protein. The table includes 600,000 or so distinct CDR3 sequences, about 30% detected once. Source material: blood. The receptors were sampled from a woman older than 75 in good health. The CDR3 runs from the conserved cysteine through the conserved F or W. The order of the fields is D gene, clone size, V gene, J gene, CDR3 DNA, CDR3 protein. D genes are given only for firm matches. Some rows mark clone size as missing; the rest say once, few, many or name a class of expanded clone.

-,-,TRBV29-1,TRBJ2-5,TGCAGCGTTGAGTTGGATGGGGAGACCCAGTACTTC,CSVELDGETQYF
-,-,TRBV20-1,TRBJ2-1,TGCAGTGCTAGAGCTCCGGGTCGGGCCTACAATGAGCAGTTCTTC,CSARAPGRAYNEQFF
TRBD1,many,TRBV18,TRBJ2-5,TGTGCCAGCTCACCGTCGTCCGGGACAGGGGCAGGAGAGACCCAGTACTTC,CASSPSSGTGAGETQYF
-,-,TRBV5-1,TRBJ1-1,TGCGCCAGCAGCGGAGCCGGGCAGGGGCTCATGAACACTGAAGCTTTCTTT,CASSGAGQGLMNTEAFF
TRBD1,-,TRBV6-5,TRBJ1-2,TGTGCCAGCAGTTATTTCGGACAGGGCCCTAACTATGGCTACACCTTC,CASSYFGQGPNYGYTF
TRBD1,few,TRBV19,TRBJ1-5,TGTGCCAGTACCGAGGGACAGGGGTTTGGTCAGCCCCAGCATTTT,CASTEGQGFGQPQHF
-,-,TRBV7-7,TRBJ2-2,TGTGCCAGCAGCCTCTCTGGTGGGCGGGAGCTGTTTTTT,CASSLSGGRELFF
-,-,TRBV12-5,TRBJ2-1,TGTGCTAGTGGTTCGACGGGCCAAGAGACCCAGTTCTTC,CASGSTGQETQFF
-,-,TRBV7-9,TRBJ2-1,TGTTCCAGCAGCTTAGTTAATGAGCAATTCTTC,CSSSLVNEQFF
TRBD1,many,TRBV7-9,TRBJ1-1,TGTGCCAGCAGCGGGTTGGGGACAGCGAACACTGAAGCTTTCTTT,CASSGLGTANTEAFF
-,many,TRBV6-1,TRBJ2-7,TGTGCCAGCAGTGCGGGAATCGCCTACGAGCAGTACTTC,CASSAGIAYEQYF